This T cell receptor (beta chain) was identified during a study of T cell responses to AZD1222 COVID-19 vaccine. Study-level information: Second-dose groups at about 4 or about 12 weeks were pooled.

CDR1 and CDR2 from the germline V gene are SNHLY and FYNNEI. Trimming shortened V by 0 bases and J by 2 bases, and 9 bases separated the two germline ends. The CDR3 extends over 15 amino acids. Profiling relied on immunoSEQ multiplex PCR, and the TCRdb table lists in-frame clones only, not all of them. The sample holds more than 130,000 clones; approximately 90% are singletons and the top ten take around 3.6%. Concerning this clone: Its cognate antigen is unknown.

Study outcomes and limitations: Mostly white British, mostly female donors; authors suggested clonal diversity may be underestimated.

This sequence originates from an adult in good health. This specimen was peripheral blood, taken on day 0 of AZD1222 vaccination. The chain carries TRBV2 and TRBJ2-3; possibly TRBD1 or TRBD2 for D (5 bases each). The CDR3 DNA follows: TGTGCCAGCAGTGAAGCACGGGGCTTCACAGATACGCAGTATTTT. Translated: CASSEARGFTDTQYF.